This TCR beta chain was identified in a study of T-cell reconstitution after alpha-beta-depleted transplantation in children. General observations from the study: Reportedly, only several hundred clones from non-depleted graft cells drove alpha-beta T-cell counts at about two months.

The CDR3 consists of 14 residues. V shed 2 bases and J 4 bases; nucleotides not matched to a gene: 2. Germline V gene data show CDR1 as SQVTM and CDR2 as ANQGSEA. It was with unique molecular identifiers that the TCRbeta library was prepared. MiXCR, run by TCRdb on the PCR reads, gives a single entry per CDR3 protein. The table shows 480,000 or so distinct CDR3 sequences, with 10% to 13% occurring only once. This clonotype was seen a handful of times. Its antigen is not known. This sequence was found in a child aged 2-15 years with inherited bone marrow failure, due to receive a stem cell transplant. The sequencing here drew on PBMCs, taken before TCRalphabeta/CD19-depleted stem cell transplant. The V and J genes are TRBV29-1 and TRBJ2-1; 10 bases fit TRBD2. The CDR3 protein is CSVELTSGYNEQFF. CDR3 coding DNA: TGCAGCGTTGAACTGACTAGCGGGTACAATGAGCAGTTCTTC.